This passage covers 6 T cell receptor beta chains from one sample sequenced in a study of blood T cell repertoires in COVID-19. Profiled with immunoSEQ multiplex PCR; TCRdb holds only in-frame clones, not every one. The repertoire consists of 130,000 to 150,000 clones, with about nine tenths occurring once and the leading ten covering less than 45%. The sequenced sample consisted of peripheral blood. All receptors derive from a man aged 45-65 years who had recovered from COVID-19.

The DNA for the CDR3 is TGTGCCAGCATTAGGGAGACGAACACTGAAGCTTTCTTT. Translation gives CASIRETNTEAFF. This chain joins TRBV2 and TRBJ1-1, with D unclear. Trimming took 7 bases from V and 1 from J, leaving 10 bases between them. In germline, CDR1 is SNHLY, CDR2 FYNNEI. The CDR3 sequence is 13 residues long.

V usage is TRBV5-4 and J usage is TRBJ1-2, with 9 bases aligning to TRBD1. The CDR3 sequence is 17 residues long. CDR1 SGHNT and CDR2 YYREEE come from the germline V gene (reference sequence). V lost 0 bases, J lost 4 bases, and 10 bases stayed unmatched. CDR3 bases: TGTGCCAGCAGCTTGGTAGGGAGACAGGGGGGCGGCTATGGCTACACCTTC. This codes for CASSLVGRQGGGYGYTF.

This rearrangement joins TRBV18 to TRBJ1-2; 9 bases fit TRBD1. Germline V gene lookup returns CDR1 KGHSH and CDR2 LQKENI. The CDR3 has 15 amino acids. V was clipped by 3 bases and J by 4 bases; unmatched bases: 6. The DNA for the CDR3 is TGTGCCAGCTCACCTAACAGGGGGCCGATCTATGGCTACACCTTC. It is translated as CASSPNRGPIYGYTF.

V is TRBV5-8 and J is TRBJ2-1; 11 nucleotides match TRBD2. The CDR3 sequence is 15 residues long. V lost 5 bases to trimming and J lost 8 bases; unmatched junction nucleotides: 9. The germline V gene has CDR1 SGHTS and CDR2 YDEGEE. The CDR3 sequence: CASRPLAGGLHEQFF. CDR3 in DNA: TGTGCCAGCAGACCTCTAGCGGGGGGTTTGCATGAGCAGTTCTTC.

The chain employs TRBV27 and TRBJ1-1; TRBD1 agrees at 8 bases. This CDR3 contains 14 residues. Germline CDR1 is MNHEY and CDR2 is SMNVEV (reference sequence). V shed 5 bases, J shed 0 bases, and the junction held 2 bases outside the gene matches. The DNA of the CDR3 is TGTGCCAGCAGTAGGACAGGGTTGAACACTGAAGCTTTCTTT. Its translation is CASSRTGLNTEAFF.

As to this clone: Within the sample, other DNA sequences also encode this same CDR3. J is TRBJ2-7 and V is TRBV10-3; a possible D gene is TRBD1 (5 bases). The CDR3 is 14 residues long. Germline lookup yields CDR1 ENHRY and CDR2 SYGVKD. The ends were cut back, 2 bases at V and 2 bases at J, with 10 bases in the middle. The CDR3 bases are TGTGCCATCAGTGAGGGACAAGGGGCCTACGAGCAGTACTTC. It is translated as CAISEGQGAYEQYF.